What follows are 2 T cell receptor beta chains derived from one specimen sequenced in a study of blood T cell repertoires in COVID-19. Some clones are missing from TCRdb's copy, which holds only in-frame ones; the method was immunoSEQ multiplex PCR. The sample holds 200,000 to 250,000 clones, under 90% seen once. Sample: PBMCs or T cells enriched from blood (not recorded which). These receptors all stem from a woman aged 60-75 years who had recovered from COVID-19.

The rearrangement uses TRBV5-6 and TRBJ2-7; unclear D gene. Germline-derived CDR1 and CDR2 are SGHDT and YYEEEE. This CDR3 has 16 residues. V was trimmed by 0 bases and J by 3 bases, leaving 16 bases between them. CDR3 residues: CASSLEAGSLLYEQYF. The DNA for the CDR3 is TGTGCCAGCAGCTTGGAGGCAGGCTCCCTCCTCTACGAGCAGTACTTC.

The chain recombines TRBV19 with TRBJ2-7, with 10 bases fitting TRBD1. The CDR3 is made up of 12 amino acids. After removal of 9 bases from V and 3 bases from J, the junction contained 2 bases not matched to a gene. Germline CDR1 reads LNHDA; CDR2 reads SQIVND (reference sequence). CDR3 sequence (DNA): TGTGCCAGCGGGGACAGGGGCTACGAGCAGTACTTC. It codes for CASGDRGYEQYF.